This T cell receptor (beta chain) was documented in a study of somatic mutations in cytotoxic T cells in rheumatoid arthritis. Overall study context: Immediately following diagnosis and ahead of any treatment, patient blood (approximately 33 ml EDTA) was drawn. General study points: Among 60 or so patients, about eight showed a largest CD8+ clone that surpassed 20% of CD8+ cells. Comparison of CD8+ T-cell clonality between rheumatoid arthritis patients and age-matched healthy controls yielded no significant difference.

About this clone: What it binds is not known.

Trimming removed 6 bases from V and 1 base from J, with 9 bases in between. From germline, CDR1 is MNHEY and CDR2 SMNVEV (reference sequence). This CDR3 contains 13 residues. Assay used: immunoSEQ multiplex PCR; TCRdb lists only in-frame clones, some missing. Of 9,500 to 11,000 clones listed, roughly four fifths are singletons. This TCR came from a woman aged 60-75 years with rheumatoid arthritis. Sequenced material: CD8+ T cells sorted from blood. V gene TRBV27 combines with J gene TRBJ1-1, with D perhaps matching TRBD1 (5 bases). CDR3 loop: CASRVQENTEAFF. The CDR3 DNA sequence: TGTGCCAGCAGGGTACAGGAGAACACTGAAGCTTTCTTT.